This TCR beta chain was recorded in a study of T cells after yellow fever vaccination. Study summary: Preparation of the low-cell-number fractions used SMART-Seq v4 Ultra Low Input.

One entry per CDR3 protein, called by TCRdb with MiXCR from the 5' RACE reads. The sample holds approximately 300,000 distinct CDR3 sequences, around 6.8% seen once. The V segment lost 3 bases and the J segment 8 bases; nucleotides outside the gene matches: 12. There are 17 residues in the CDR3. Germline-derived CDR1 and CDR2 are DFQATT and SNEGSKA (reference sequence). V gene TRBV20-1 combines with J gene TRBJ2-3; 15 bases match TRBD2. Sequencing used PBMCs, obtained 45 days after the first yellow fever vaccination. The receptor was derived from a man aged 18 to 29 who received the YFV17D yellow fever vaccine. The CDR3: CSASAIGLAGGKGTQYF. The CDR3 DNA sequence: TGCAGTGCTAGTGCTATCGGACTAGCGGGGGGGAAGGGTACGCAGTATTTT.